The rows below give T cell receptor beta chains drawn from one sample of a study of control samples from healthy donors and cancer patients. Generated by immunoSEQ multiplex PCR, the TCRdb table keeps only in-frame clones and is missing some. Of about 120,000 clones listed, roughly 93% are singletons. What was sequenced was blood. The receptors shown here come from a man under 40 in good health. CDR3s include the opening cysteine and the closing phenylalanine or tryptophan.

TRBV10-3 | CAISPQPGQGSRSSYNSPLHF
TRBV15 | CATSRDTRNQETQYF
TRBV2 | CASRGTPGQGGLYEQYF
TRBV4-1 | CASSQVTEGGNTIYF
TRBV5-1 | CASSPHRPGDTQYF
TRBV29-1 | CSVEDPRRDLSRNIQYF
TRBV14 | CASRESGGAGPYF
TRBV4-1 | CASSQETSGAYNEQFF
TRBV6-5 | CASSLPGPRYGYTF
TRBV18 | CASSVLGIPGANVLTF
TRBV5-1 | CASSLRGEGTDTQYF
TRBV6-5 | CASSRTRNTEAFF
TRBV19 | CASKRADTDTQYF
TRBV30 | CAWSPLGAGERNTEAFF
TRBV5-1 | CASSQENEQFF
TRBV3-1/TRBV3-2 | CASSHGANTGELFF
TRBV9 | CASSFGLAGTGELFF
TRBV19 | CASGRQEESEAFF
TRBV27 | CASRTGTANSPLHF
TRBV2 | CASSPRLAGNNEQFF
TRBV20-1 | CSAGRGSPLHF
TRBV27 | CASSLSGGNEQFF
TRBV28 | CASSRLAGELYNEQFF
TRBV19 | CASSMELKETQYF
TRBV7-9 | CASSLDPGSSYEQYF
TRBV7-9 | CASSHDSSSYNEQFF
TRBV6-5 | CASISDRSPLHF
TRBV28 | CASSFPGGGGLNSPLHF
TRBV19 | CASSIDTRPNSPLHF
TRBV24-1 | CATSEGARETQYF
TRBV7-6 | CASSSETAGETQYF
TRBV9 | CASSVRQGGGSTDTQYF
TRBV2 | CASTLGPGGAEAFF
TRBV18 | CASSPRDYTEAFF
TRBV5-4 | CASSFDSPRSSSGYTF
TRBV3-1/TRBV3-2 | CASSQDEPLYEQYF
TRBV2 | CASRDRGTGNTIYF
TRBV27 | CASSERGSEAFF
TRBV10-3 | CAIRIGQNTGELFF
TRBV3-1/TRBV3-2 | CASSQELRGRAFF
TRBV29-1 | CSVAPQRKDGYTF
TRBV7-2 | CASSLGMAPTYNEQFF
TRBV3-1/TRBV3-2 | CASSPGTANYGYTF
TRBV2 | CASSVGENTEAFF
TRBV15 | CATSRERGQGRQNEQFF
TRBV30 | CAGPTGDGYYGYTF
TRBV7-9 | CASSSRDRGAYEQYF
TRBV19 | CASTTGNRGQHF